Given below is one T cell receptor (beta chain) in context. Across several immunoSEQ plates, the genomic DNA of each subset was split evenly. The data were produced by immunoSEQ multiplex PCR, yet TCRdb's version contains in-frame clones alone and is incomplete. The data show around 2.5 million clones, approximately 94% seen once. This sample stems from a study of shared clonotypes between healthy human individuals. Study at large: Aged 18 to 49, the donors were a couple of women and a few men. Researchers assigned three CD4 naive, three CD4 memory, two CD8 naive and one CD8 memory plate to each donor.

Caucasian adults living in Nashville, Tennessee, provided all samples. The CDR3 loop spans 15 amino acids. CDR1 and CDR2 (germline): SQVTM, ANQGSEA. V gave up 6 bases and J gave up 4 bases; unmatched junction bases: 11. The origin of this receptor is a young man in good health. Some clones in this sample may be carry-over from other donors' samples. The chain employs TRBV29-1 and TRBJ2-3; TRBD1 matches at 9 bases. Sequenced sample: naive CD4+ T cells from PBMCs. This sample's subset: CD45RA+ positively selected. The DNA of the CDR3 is TGCAGCGTGGCCCGTAGGGGACAGGGTTCAGATACGCAGTATTTT. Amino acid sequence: CSVARRGQGSDTQYF.